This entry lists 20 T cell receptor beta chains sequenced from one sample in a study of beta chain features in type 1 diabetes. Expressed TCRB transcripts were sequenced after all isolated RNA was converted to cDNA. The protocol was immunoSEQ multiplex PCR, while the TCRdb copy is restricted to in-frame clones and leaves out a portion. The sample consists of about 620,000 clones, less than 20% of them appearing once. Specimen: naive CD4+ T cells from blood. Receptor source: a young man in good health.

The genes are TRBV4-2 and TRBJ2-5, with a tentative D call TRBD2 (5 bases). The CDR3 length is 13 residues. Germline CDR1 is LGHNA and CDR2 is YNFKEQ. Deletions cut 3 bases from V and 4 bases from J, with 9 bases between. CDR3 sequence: CASSHLGGETQYF. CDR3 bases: TGTGCCAGCAGCCACCTAGGAGGAGAGACCCAGTACTTC.

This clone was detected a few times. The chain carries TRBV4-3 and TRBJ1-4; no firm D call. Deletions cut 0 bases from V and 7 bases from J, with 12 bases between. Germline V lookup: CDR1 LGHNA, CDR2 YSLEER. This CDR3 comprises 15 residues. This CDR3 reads CASSQDGTHGEKLFF. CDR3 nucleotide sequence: TGCGCCAGCAGCCAAGATGGCACCCATGGTGAAAAACTGTTTTTT.

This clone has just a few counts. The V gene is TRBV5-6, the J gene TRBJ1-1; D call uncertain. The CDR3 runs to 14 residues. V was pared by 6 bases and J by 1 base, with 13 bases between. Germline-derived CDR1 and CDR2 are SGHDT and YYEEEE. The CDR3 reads CASTLPGANTEAFF. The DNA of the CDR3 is TGTGCCAGCACCCTCCCGGGAGCGAACACTGAAGCTTTCTTT.

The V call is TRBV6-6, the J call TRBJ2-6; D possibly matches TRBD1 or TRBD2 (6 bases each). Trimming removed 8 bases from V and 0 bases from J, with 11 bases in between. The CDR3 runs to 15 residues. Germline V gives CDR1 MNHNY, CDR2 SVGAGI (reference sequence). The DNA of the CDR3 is TGTGCCAGCGTCGGGGGCAGCTCTGGGGCCAACGTCCTGACTTTC. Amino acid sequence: CASVGGSSGANVLTF.

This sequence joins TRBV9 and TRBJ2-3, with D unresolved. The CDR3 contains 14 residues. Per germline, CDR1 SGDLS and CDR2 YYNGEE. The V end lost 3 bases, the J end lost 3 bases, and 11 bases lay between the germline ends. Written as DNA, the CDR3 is TGTGCCAGCAGCGCCCATGGGCCGACAGATACGCAGTATTTT. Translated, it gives CASSAHGPTDTQYF.

For the CDR3, the DNA is TGTGCCAGCAGTTCCCCCACAGGGAGGTTGAACACTGAAGCTTTCTTT. Translation: CASSSPTGRLNTEAFF. The chain links TRBV28 to TRBJ1-1, with TRBD1 as a possible D gene (6 bases). The CDR3 covers 16 residues. With 4 bases removed from V and 0 bases from J, the gap between germline ends came to 15 bases. The germline CDR1 and CDR2 sequences are MDHEN and SYDVKM.

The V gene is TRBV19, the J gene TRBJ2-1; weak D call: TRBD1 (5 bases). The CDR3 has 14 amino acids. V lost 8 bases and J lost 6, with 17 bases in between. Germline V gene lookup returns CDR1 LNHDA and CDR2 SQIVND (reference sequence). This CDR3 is CASSKIVGVNEQFF. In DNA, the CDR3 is TGTGCCAGTTCAAAAATCGTAGGGGTCAATGAGCAGTTCTTC. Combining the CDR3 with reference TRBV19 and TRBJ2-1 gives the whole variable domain DGGITQSPKYLFRKEGQNVTLSCEQNLNHDAMYWYRQDPGQGLRLIYYSQIVNDFQKGDIAEGYSVSREKKESFPLTVTSAQKNPTAFYLCASSKIVGVNEQFFGPGTRLTVL.

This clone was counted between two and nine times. The CDR3 sequence: CASHDRGKGHTEAFF. The CDR3, as DNA: TGTGCCAGCCATGACAGGGGGAAGGGTCACACTGAAGCTTTCTTT. The V gene is TRBV19, the J gene TRBJ1-1; 9 nucleotides agree with TRBD1. Trimming at V came to 9 bases and at J to 3 bases, leaving 11 bases not matched to a gene. Per germline, CDR1 LNHDA and CDR2 SQIVND (reference sequence). The CDR3 extends over 15 amino acids.

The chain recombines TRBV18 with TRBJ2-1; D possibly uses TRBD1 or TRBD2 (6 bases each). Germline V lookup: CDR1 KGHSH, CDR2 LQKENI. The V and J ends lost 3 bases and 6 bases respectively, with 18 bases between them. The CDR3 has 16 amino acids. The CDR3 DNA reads TGTGCCAGCTCACCGGAGGGGAGGCTAGGGGGCAATGAGCAGTTCTTC. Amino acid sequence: CASSPEGRLGGNEQFF.

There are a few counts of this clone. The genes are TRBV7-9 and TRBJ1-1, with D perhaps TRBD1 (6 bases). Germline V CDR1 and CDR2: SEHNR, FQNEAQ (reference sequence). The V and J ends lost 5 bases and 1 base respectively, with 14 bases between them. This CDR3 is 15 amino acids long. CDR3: CASSPAGHPNTEAFF. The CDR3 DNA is TGTGCCAGCAGCCCAGCGGGACACCCGAACACTGAAGCTTTCTTT.

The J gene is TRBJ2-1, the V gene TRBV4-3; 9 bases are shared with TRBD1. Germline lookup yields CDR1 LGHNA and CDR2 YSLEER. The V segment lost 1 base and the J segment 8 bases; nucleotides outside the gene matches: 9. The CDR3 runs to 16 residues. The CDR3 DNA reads TGCGCCAGCAGCCAAGGCCCCGGGACAGGGAAGTATGAGCAGTTCTTC. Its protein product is CASSQGPGTGKYEQFF.

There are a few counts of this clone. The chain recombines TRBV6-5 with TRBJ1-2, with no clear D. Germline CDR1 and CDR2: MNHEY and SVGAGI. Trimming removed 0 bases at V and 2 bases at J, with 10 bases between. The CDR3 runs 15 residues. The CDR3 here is CASSYSLVLNYGYTF. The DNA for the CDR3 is TGTGCCAGCAGTTACTCCTTGGTTTTAAACTATGGCTACACCTTC.

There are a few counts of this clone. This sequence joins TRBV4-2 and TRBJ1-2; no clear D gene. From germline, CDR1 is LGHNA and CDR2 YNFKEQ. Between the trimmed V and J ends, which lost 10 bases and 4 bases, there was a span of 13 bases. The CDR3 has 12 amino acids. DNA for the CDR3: TGTGCCACCCGAGGAAATGCCTATGGCTACACCTTC. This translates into CATRGNAYGYTF.

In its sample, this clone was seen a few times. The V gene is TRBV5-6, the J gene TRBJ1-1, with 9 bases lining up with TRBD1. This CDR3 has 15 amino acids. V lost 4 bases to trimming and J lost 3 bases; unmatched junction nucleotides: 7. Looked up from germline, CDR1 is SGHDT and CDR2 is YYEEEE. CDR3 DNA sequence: TGTGCCAGCAGCCTTAGGACAGGGGAGCACACTGAAGCTTTCTTT. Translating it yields CASSLRTGEHTEAFF.

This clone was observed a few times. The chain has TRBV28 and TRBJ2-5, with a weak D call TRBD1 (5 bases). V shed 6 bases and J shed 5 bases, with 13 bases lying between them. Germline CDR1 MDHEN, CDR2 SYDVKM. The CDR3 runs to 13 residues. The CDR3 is CASREGRVETQYF. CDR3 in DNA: TGTGCCAGCAGAGAAGGCAGGGTGGAGACCCAGTACTTC.

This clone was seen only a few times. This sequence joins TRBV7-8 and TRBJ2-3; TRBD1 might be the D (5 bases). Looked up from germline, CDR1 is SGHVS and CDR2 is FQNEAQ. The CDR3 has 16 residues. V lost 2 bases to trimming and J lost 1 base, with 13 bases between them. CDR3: CASSLLAGPGTDTQYF. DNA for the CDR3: TGTGCCAGCAGCTTACTGGCAGGGCCGGGCACAGATACGCAGTATTTT. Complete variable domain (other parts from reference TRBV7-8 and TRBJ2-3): GAGVSQSPRYKVAKRGQDVALRCDPISGHVSLFWYQQALGQGPEFLTYFQNEAQLDKSGLPSDRFFAERPEGSVSTLKIQRTQQEDSAVYLCASSLLAGPGTDTQYFGPGTRLTVL.

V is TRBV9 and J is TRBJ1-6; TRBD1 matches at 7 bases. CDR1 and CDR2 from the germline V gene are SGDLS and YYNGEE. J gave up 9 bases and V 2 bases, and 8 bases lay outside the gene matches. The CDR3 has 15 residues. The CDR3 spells CASSVRDSAISPLHF. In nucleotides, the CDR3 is TGTGCCAGCAGCGTCCGGGACAGCGCCATTTCACCCCTCCACTTT.

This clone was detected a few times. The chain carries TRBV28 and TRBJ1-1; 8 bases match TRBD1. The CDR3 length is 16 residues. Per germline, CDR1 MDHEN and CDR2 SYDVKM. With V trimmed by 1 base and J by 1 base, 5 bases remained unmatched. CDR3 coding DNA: TGTGCCAGCAGTTTATCAGGGGGCGGGAGGAACACTGAAGCTTTCTTT. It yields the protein CASSLSGGGRNTEAFF.

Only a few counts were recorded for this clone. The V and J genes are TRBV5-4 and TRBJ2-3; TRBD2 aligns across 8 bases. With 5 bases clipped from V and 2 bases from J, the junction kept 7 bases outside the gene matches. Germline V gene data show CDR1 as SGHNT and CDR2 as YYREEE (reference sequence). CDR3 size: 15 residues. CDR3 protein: CASRQHGGATDTQYF. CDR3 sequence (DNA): TGTGCCAGCAGACAGCACGGGGGGGCCACAGATACGCAGTATTTT.

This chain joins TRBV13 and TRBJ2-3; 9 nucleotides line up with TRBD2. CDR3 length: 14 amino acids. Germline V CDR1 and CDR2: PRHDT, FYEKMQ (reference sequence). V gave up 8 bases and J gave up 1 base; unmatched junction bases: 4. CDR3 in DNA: TGTGCCAGCGGACGACTAGCGGGCACAGATACGCAGTATTTT. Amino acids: CASGRLAGTDTQYF.